The entry below describes one TCR beta chain. Its recognized antigen is unknown. No much larger clone is present one base from it, and per-base qualities are unavailable. Patients with autoimmune disease history or receiving systemic immunosuppression were excluded from the trial. Peripheral blood for TCR sequencing was drawn from every dose cohort at baseline, at cycle 4 day 1 and at cycle 7 day 1. Samples came from an open-label, multicenter, first-in-human phase I dose-escalation trial of ivuxolimab. The trial enrolled adults with locally advanced or metastatic head and neck squamous cell, hepatocellular, melanoma or renal cell carcinoma. Before TCR sequencing, CD4+ and CD8+ T cells were separately sorted from peripheral blood. The data stem from a study of OX40 agonist ivuxolimab in advanced cancers. Regarding the study in general: The costimulatory receptor OX40 (CD134) was targeted by ivuxolimab, a fully human IgG2 agonistic monoclonal antibody. The paper reports the monotherapy dose-escalation portion (N of about 54 patients) of the phase I ivuxolimab trial. Of the approximately 54 patients in dose escalation, about 20 had hepatocellular carcinoma, roughly 15 had melanoma, 9 had renal cell carcinoma and 9 had head and neck cancer. The point of sequencing TCRbeta in the periphery was to test whether ivuxolimab changed TCR sequence diversity and drove clonal T-cell expansion. Intravenous ivuxolimab was administered to patients every 2 weeks at six dose levels: 0.01, 0.1, 0.3, 1.5, 3 and 10 mg/kg. A male proportion of roughly 80% and a mean age of 60 years, ranging from about 23 to 90, were recorded for the dose-escalation cohort. Patients were allowed to have had prior anti-PD-1, anti-PD-L1 or anti-CTLA-4 therapy, and around 41% of the dose-escalation patients had previously received checkpoint inhibitors. Partial responses occurred in three dose-escalation patients, of whom one had hepatocellular carcinoma and two had cutaneous melanoma. The paper's findings and limits, for the study overall: In the 0.1-3.0 mg/kg groups, partial responders were among the patients with the lowest normalized peripheral clonal expansion, particularly in CD8+ T cells. At doses of 0.1 to 3.0 mg/kg, clonal expansion of both CD4+ and CD8+ T cells in blood was seen between baseline and week 6. After ivuxolimab, more expanded clones were found on average in CD8+ T cells than in CD4+ T cells. Antigen specificity was not determined for the clonally expanded peripheral T cells. Low levels of normalized T-cell clonal expansion were also seen in some patients who did not respond.

V and J lose 7 bases and 1 base, and a span of 16 bases separates them. Sequences SNHLY (CDR1) and FYNNEI (CDR2) are obtained from the germline V gene. The CDR3 sequence holds 15 residues, the cysteine and phenylalanine included. The CDR3 DNA has 45 bases and is translated from base 1. For sequencing of the TCRbeta CDR3 region, genomic DNA was extracted from the sorted cells. The immunoSEQ Assay was used for sequencing of TCRbeta CDR3 regions. As stored in TCRdb, this immuneACCESS dataset retains in-frame rearrangements with V and J assigned. A fraction of the clones does not appear; measured against another copy, unresolved V genes explain less than half of the discrepancy, and the remainder lacks a known reason. The sample data list 95,000 to 150,000 clones, and 85% to 90% of these were observed just once. In total, the top ten clones hold roughly 0.59% of the sample.

The sample consisted of CD4+ or CD8+ T cells sorted from blood, taken in a trial of the OX40 agonist ivuxolimab. This clonotype was obtained from an adult with an advanced solid tumor such as melanoma, head and neck, liver or kidney cancer. The chain joins TRBV2 to TRBJ2-5; the D gene identity is not certain. For the CDR3, the sequence is CASNRRGSLQETQYF. The DNA is as follows: TGTGCCAGCAACCGGAGAGGCAGCCTCCAAGAGACCCAGTACTTC.